This TCR beta chain was captured by sequencing in a study of blood T cells in healthy people across ages. Using a J-beta primer mix together with a sample-barcoded 5' primer, a second PCR was run for about 6 to 12 cycles. Each cDNA molecule was tagged by a template-switch adaptor with 12 random nucleotides. TCRdb independently ran MiXCR on the 5' RACE reads; one entry per CDR3 protein. The sample records some 1.5 million distinct CDR3 sequences, 28% being singletons. Findings and caveats of the study: Donor CMV status was unknown, possibly confounding expanded clonotype changes.

Drawing of peripheral blood yielded roughly 9.3 milliliters from each donor. Every sample gave at least 5.5 micrograms of total RNA when it was extracted. This clonotype was counted ten times or more. Its antigen is unknown. This CDR3 has 12 amino acids. Trimming took off 3 bases at V and 4 bases at J, with 5 bases between the two ends. Germline V gene data show CDR1 as SNHLY and CDR2 as FYNNEI. Material for sequencing was blood. The clonotype originates from a woman aged 25 to 39 in good health. The chain is built from TRBV2 and TRBJ2-3; D is possibly TRBD1 (5 bases). This CDR3 reads CASSDRADTQYF. Written as DNA, the CDR3 is TGTGCCAGCAGTGACAGGGCAGATACGCAGTATTTT.